The T cell receptor (beta chain) described here comes from a study of T cell clonotyping in hematopoietic cell transplantation. General study results and limits: Broader posttransplant TCR repertoire diversity was predicted by graft donor and pretransplant recipient Inverse Simpson Index values. After transplant, recipient diversity fell while pathologically expanded clonotypes grew through day 180. No sorting was done, leaving CD4 and CD8 contributions mixed. At the given depth, recipient repertoires were over 95% de novo clonotypes.

The CDR3 loop spans 16 amino acids. V was pared by 5 bases and J by 10 bases, with 16 bases of the junction left unmatched. Germline loops: CDR1 MNHNY, CDR2 SVGAGI (reference sequence). Generated by immunoSEQ multiplex PCR, the TCRdb table keeps only in-frame clones and is missing some. The table includes around 17,000 clones, over 75% detected once. Concerning this clone: What it recognizes is unknown.

This chain uses TRBV6-6 with TRBJ1-4; 7 bases align to TRBD1. This TCR was recovered from a male patient in his sixties or seventies who had an allogeneic stem cell transplant from a related donor, so the T cells may come from the graft donor. Some clones in this sample may be carry-over from other donors' samples. The sequencing used PBMCs, collected 100 days after allogeneic stem cell transplant. CDR3 nucleotides: TGTGCCAGCAGTCTTCAGACAGGGAACGGTAGGGGAAAACTGTTTTTT. Its protein product is CASSLQTGNGRGKLFF.